This T cell receptor beta chain was captured by sequencing in a study of blood T cells in healthy people across ages. This clonotype was counted once. Next came a second PCR, run for about 7 to 11 cycles, which used a sample-barcoded 5' primer along with a J-beta primer mix. TCRdb ran MiXCR on the 5' RACE reads and lists one entry per CDR3 protein. The table has 850,000 to 1,000,000 distinct CDR3 sequences, approximately 49% seen once. CDR3 size: 17 residues. Trimming pared 5 bases from V and 0 bases from J, leaving 18 bases between. Germline V gives CDR1 SGHTA, CDR2 FQGNSA. The sample was blood. This clonotype was sampled from a man younger than 45 in good health. The chain couples TRBV7-2 to TRBJ2-3; possibly TRBD2 for D (6 bases). The CDR3 region is CASSRIISGASTDTQYF. The CDR3 DNA sequence: TGTGCCAGCAGCCGTATAATTAGCGGAGCCAGCACAGATACGCAGTATTTT.